A single T cell receptor (beta chain) is shown here with its context. Grouping used clinical history reported by participants in a survey and questionnaire. The repertoire was sequenced with immunoSEQ multiplex PCR; TCRdb's copy has only in-frame clones and lacks some. The sample includes 150,000 to 200,000 clones, roughly 77% of them seen just once. This entry is derived from a study of blood T cell repertoires in COVID-19. Study-level information: Researchers got acute and convalescent COVID-19 samples from the United States, Italy and Spain.

Trimming took 2 bases from V and 3 from J; bases not matched to a gene: 8. The germline V gene encodes CDR1 SGHTA and CDR2 FQGNSA. CDR3 length: 16 residues. The TCR was taken from a woman between 50 and 59 years old with acute COVID-19. Material for sequencing was PBMCs or T cells enriched from blood (not recorded which). The V gene is TRBV7-2, the J gene TRBJ2-5; 8 positions match TRBD2. The CDR3 reads CASSLNGAGGKETQYF. DNA of the CDR3: TGTGCCAGCAGCTTAAATGGGGCGGGGGGAAAAGAGACCCAGTACTTC.